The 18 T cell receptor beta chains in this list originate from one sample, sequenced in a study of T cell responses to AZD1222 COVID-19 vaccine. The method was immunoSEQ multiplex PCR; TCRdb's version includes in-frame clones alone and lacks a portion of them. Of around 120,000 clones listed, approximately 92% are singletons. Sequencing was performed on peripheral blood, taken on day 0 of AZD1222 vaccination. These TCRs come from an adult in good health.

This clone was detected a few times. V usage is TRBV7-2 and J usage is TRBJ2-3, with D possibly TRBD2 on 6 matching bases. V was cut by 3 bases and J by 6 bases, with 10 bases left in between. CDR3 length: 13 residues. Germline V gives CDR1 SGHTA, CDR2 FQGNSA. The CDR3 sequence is CASSFPSEDTQYF. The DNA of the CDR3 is TGTGCCAGCAGCTTCCCTAGCGAGGATACGCAGTATTTT.

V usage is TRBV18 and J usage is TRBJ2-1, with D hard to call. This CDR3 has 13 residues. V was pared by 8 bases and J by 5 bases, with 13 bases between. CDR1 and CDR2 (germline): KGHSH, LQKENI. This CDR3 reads CASHAIIDNEQFF. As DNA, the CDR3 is TGTGCCAGCCACGCCATAATAGACAATGAGCAGTTCTTC.

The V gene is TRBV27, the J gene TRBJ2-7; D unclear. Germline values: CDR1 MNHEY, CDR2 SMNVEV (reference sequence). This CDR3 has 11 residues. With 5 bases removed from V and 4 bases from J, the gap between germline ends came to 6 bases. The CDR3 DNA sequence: TGTGCCAGCAGTGCCAAATACGAGCAGTACTTC. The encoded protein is CASSAKYEQYF.

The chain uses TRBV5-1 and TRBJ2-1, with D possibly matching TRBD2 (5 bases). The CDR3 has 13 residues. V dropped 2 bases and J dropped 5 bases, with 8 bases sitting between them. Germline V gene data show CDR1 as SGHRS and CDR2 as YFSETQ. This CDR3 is CASSFIANNEQFF. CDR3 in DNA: TGCGCCAGCAGCTTTATAGCGAACAATGAGCAGTTCTTC.

CDR3 amino acids: CASETRGRETQYF. In nucleotides, the CDR3 is TGTGCCAGCGAGACCCGGGGGCGGGAGACCCAGTACTTC. This chain connects TRBV2 to TRBJ2-5, with D tentatively TRBD1 or TRBD2 (6 bases each). Germline values: CDR1 SNHLY, CDR2 FYNNEI. Deletions cut 8 bases from V and 5 bases from J, with 15 bases between. CDR3 length equals 13 residues. The full variable domain, with the rest looked up from reference TRBV2 and TRBJ2-5, is EPEVTQTPSHQVTQMGQEVILRCVPISNHLYFYWYRQILGQKVEFLVSFYNNEISEKSEIFDDQFSVERPDGSNFTLKIRSTKLEDSAMYFCASETRGRETQYFGPGTRLLVL.

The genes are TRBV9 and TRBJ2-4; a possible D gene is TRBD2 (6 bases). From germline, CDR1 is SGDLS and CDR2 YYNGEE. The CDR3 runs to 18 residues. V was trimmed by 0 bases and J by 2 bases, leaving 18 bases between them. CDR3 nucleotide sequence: TGTGCCAGCAGCGTAGCGTTTGGGAGGACCCGTCCCAAAAACATTCAGTACTTC. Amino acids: CASSVAFGRTRPKNIQYF.

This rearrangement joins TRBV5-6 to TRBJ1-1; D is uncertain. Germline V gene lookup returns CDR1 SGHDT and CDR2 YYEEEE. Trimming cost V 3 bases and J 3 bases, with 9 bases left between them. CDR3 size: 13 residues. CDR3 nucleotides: TGTGCCAGCAGCTCCGGAGAGTACACTGAAGCTTTCTTT. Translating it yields CASSSGEYTEAFF. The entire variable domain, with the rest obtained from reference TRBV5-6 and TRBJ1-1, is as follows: DAGVTQSPTHLIKTRGQQVTLRCSPKSGHDTVSWYQQALGQGPQFIFQYYEEEERQRGNFPDRFSGHQFPNYSSELNVNALLLGDSALYLCASSSGEYTEAFFGQGTRLTVV.

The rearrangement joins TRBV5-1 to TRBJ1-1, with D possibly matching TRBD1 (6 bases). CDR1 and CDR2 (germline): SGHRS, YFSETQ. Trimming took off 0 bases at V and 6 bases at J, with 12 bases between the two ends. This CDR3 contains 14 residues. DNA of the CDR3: TGCGCCAGCAGCTTGGAATCTGGGGGCCCTGAAGCTTTCTTT. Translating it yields CASSLESGGPEAFF.

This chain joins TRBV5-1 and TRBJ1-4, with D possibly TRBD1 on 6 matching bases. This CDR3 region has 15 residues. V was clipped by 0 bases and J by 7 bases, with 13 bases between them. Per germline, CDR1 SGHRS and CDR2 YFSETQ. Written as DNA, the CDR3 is TGCGCCAGCAGCTTGGTTTCGGGGGCGTTTGAAAAACTGTTTTTT. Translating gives CASSLVSGAFEKLFF.

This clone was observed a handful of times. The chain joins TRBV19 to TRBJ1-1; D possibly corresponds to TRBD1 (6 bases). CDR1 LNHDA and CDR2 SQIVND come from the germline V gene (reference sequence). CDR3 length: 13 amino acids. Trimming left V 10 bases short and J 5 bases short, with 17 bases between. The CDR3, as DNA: TGTGCCACTTTAACCAACAGGGAGACTGAAGCTTTCTTT. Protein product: CATLTNRETEAFF.

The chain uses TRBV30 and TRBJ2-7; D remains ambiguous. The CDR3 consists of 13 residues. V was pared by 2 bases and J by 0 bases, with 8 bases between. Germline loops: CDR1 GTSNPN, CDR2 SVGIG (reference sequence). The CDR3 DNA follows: TGTGCCTGGAGTCTTGGAAGCTCCTACGAGCAGTACTTC. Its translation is CAWSLGSSYEQYF.

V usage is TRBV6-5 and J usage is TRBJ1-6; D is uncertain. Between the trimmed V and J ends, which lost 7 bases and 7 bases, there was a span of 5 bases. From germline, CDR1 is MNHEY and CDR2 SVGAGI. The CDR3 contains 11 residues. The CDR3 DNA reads TGTGCCAGCAAAGGGAATTCACCCCTCCACTTT. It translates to CASKGNSPLHF.

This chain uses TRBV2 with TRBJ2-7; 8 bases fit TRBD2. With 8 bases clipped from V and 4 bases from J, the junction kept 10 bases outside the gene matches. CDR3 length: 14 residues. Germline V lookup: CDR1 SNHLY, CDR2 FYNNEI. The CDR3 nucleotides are TGTGCCAGCCTCGCTTCGAGCGGGAGTTACGAGCAGTACTTC. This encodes CASLASSGSYEQYF. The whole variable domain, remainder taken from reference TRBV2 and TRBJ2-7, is EPEVTQTPSHQVTQMGQEVILRCVPISNHLYFYWYRQILGQKVEFLVSFYNNEISEKSEIFDDQFSVERPDGSNFTLKIRSTKLEDSAMYFCASLASSGSYEQYFGPGTRLTVT.

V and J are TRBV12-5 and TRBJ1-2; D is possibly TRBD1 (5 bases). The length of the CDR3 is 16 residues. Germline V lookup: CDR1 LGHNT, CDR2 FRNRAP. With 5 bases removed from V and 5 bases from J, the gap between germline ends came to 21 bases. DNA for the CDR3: TGTGCTAGTGGTCCCCCGGGGACGGCTGGAATATATGGCTACACCTTC. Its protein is CASGPPGTAGIYGYTF.

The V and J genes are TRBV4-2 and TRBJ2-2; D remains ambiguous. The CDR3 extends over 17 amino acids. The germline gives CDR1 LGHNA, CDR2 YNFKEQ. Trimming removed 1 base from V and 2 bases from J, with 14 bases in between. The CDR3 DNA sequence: TGTGCCAGCAGCCAAGCCCGGGCCAAGACTAACACCGGGGAGCTGTTTTTT. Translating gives CASSQARAKTNTGELFF.

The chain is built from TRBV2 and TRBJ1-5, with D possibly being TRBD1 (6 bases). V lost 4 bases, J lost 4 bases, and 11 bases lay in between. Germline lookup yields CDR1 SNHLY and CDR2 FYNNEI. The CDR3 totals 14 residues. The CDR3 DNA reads TGTGCCAGCAGTGTCTACAGGGCTAATCAGCCCCAGCATTTT. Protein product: CASSVYRANQPQHF.

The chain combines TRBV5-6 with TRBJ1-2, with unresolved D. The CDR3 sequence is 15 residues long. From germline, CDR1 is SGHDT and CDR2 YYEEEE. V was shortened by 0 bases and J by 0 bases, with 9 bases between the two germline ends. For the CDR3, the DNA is TGTGCCAGCAGCTTGGCGCCCTCAGCTAACTATGGCTACACCTTC. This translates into CASSLAPSANYGYTF.

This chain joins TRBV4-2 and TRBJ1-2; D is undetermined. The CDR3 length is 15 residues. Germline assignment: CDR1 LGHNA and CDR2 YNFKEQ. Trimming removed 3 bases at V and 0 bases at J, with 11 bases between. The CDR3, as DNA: TGTGCCAGCAGCCACCCCCGGACGGCTAACTATGGCTACACCTTC. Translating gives CASSHPRTANYGYTF.